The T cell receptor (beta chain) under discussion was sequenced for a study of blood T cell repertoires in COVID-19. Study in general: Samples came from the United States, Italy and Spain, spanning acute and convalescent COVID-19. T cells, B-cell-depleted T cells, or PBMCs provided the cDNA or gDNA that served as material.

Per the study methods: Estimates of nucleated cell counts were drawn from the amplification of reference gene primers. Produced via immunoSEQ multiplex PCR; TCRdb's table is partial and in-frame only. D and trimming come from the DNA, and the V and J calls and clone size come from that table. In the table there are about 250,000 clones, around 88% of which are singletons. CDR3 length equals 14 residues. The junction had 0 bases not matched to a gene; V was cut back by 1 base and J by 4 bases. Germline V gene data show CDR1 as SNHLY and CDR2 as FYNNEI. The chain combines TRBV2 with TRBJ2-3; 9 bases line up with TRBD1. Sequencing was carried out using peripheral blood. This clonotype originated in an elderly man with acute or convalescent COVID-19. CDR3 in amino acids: CASSEDRGPDTQYF. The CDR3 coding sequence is TGTGCCAGCAGTGAAGACAGGGGGCCAGATACGCAGTATTTT.